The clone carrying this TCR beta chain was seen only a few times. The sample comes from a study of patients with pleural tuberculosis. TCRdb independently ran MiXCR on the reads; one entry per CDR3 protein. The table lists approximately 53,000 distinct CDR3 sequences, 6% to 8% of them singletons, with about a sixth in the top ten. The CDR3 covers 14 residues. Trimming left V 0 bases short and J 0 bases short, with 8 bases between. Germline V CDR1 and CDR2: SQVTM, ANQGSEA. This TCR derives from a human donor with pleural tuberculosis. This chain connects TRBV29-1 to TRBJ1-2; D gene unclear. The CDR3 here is CSVEEGPSNYGYTF. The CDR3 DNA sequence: TGCAGCGTTGAAGAGGGTCCGTCTAACTATGGCTACACCTTC. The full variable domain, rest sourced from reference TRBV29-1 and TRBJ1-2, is SAVISQKPSRDICQRGTSLTIQCQVDSQVTMMFWYRQQPGQSLTLIATANQGSEATYESGFVIDKFPISRPNLTFSTLTVSNMSPEDSSIYLCSVEEGPSNYGYTFGSGTRLTVV.